This T cell receptor beta chain was found in a study of T cells in Graves' hyperthyroidism and ophthalmopathy. Clinical symptoms, serum thyroxine and TRAb, thyroid ultrasound and orbital computed tomography were used for the diagnoses. As for this clonotype: The antigen is unknown. The junction does not match germline at one end; this may be a read error.

Germline V lookup: CDR1 SGHAT, CDR2 FQNNGV. The CDR3 sequence is 13 residues long. Findings of the study overall: Onset of ophthalmopathy came a median 6.5 months after the model predicted it. Separation of ophthalmopathy from stable hyperthyroidism was achieved by a 13 V-J model. Within blood appeared most thyroid clonotypes that had expanded above 0.001.

There were TCR beta CDR3 regions amplified from RNA transcripts. Carried out on the TCR CDR3, a first-round RT-PCR used the HTBI primer set. TCRdb ran MiXCR on the multiplex PCR reads and lists one entry per CDR3 protein. The profile shows approximately 620,000 distinct CDR3 sequences, about 16% of them singletons. The receptor's source is a woman in her forties with Graves' ophthalmopathy. Material: blood. The chain is built from TRBV11-2 and TRBJ2-1, with no clear D. The CDR3 region is CANSLGAMNEQFF. The CDR3 DNA sequence: TGTGCCAACAGCTTAGGAGCCATGAATGAGCAGTTCTTC. The complete variable domain, with remaining parts taken from reference TRBV11-2 and TRBJ2-1, reads EAGVAQSPRYKIIEKRQSVAFWCNPISGHATLYWYQQILGQGPKLLIQFQNNGVVDDSQLPKDRFSAERLKGVDSTLKIQPAKLEDSAVYLCANSLGAMNEQFFGPGTRLTVL.